Presented here are 25 T cell receptor beta chains from one specimen sequenced in a study of cytomegalovirus exposure and HLA in healthy donors. Primers for the PCR totalled 60 Vbeta and 13 Jbeta. Libraries were prepared by immunoSEQ multiplex PCR; TCRdb keeps only in-frame clonotypes and omits some of them. This table has roughly 150,000 clones, roughly 80% appearing once. Material: PBMCs. Receptors were obtained from a woman aged 40 to 50 in good health and CMV-seropositive.

The chain couples TRBV19 to TRBJ1-1, with D possibly matching TRBD1 (5 bases). Trimming stripped 5 bases from V and 1 base from J, with 8 bases between. This CDR3 region has 13 residues. The germline V gene encodes CDR1 LNHDA and CDR2 SQIVND (reference sequence). The CDR3 region has the DNA TGTGCCAGTAGTCGCGGGGGGAACACTGAAGCTTTCTTT. As protein: CASSRGGNTEAFF.

The chain employs TRBV4-2 and TRBJ2-2, with 8 bases fitting TRBD2. Germline CDR1 reads LGHNA; CDR2 reads YNFKEQ. V lost 3 bases, J lost 6 bases, and 0 bases stayed unmatched. This CDR3 has 13 residues. The CDR3 DNA sequence: TGTGCCAGCAGCCACGGGGGGGCCGGGGAGCTGTTTTTT. Residues: CASSHGGAGELFF.

The chain is built from TRBV7-8 and TRBJ2-7; 7 bases fit TRBD1. J lost 7 bases, V lost 4 bases, and 10 bases had no gene match. There are 14 residues in the CDR3. Germline assignment: CDR1 SGHVS and CDR2 FQNEAQ. This chain's CDR3 is CASSSLERQGEQYF. Written as DNA, the CDR3 is TGTGCCAGCAGCTCCCTGGAGAGACAGGGAGAGCAGTACTTC.

As for this clone: Germline is not matched at one junction end, which may reflect a read error. The V and J genes are TRBV7-9 and TRBJ2-1; 14 bases agree with TRBD2. Germline V CDR1 and CDR2: SEHNR, FQNEAQ (reference sequence). The CDR3 is made up of 19 amino acids. In DNA, the CDR3 is TGTTCCAGCAGCTTAGGGCGACTAGCGGGAGGGCCTAGGGTGAATGAGCAGTTCTTC. It specifies CSSSLGRLAGGPRVNEQFF. Together with reference TRBV7-9 and TRBJ2-1, the CDR3 gives the full variable domain: DTGVSQNPRHKITKRGQNVTFRCDPISEHNRLYWYRQTLGQGPEFLTYFQNEAQLEKSRLLSDRFSAERPKGSFSTLEIQRTEQGDSAMYLCSSSLGRLAGGPRVNEQFFGPGTRLTVL.

This clone has only one observation. The chain recombines TRBV15 with TRBJ2-3; D perhaps matches TRBD2 (5 bases). V gave up 1 base and J gave up 3 bases, with 14 bases separating them. The CDR3 has 16 amino acids. The germline gives CDR1 LNHNV, CDR2 YYDKDF (reference sequence). The CDR3 DNA sequence: TGTGCCACCAGCAGAGTAGCGCCCGGAGGTACAGATACGCAGTATTTT. Translating gives CATSRVAPGGTDTQYF.

The J gene is TRBJ2-5, the V gene TRBV6-5, with 14 bases that match TRBD2. The CDR3 has 16 residues. The junction had 4 bases not matched to a gene; V was cut back by 3 bases and J by 4 bases. Germline V gene sequence: CDR1 MNHEY, CDR2 SVGAGI. The CDR3: CASSYFGTSGRETQYF. The CDR3 region has the DNA TGTGCCAGCAGTTATTTCGGGACTAGCGGGAGAGAGACCCAGTACTTC.

This clone was picked up a small number of times. CDR3 amino acids: CASRTETLGGYTF. CDR3 DNA sequence: TGTGCCAGCCGGACAGAAACTCTGGGTGGCTACACCTTC. This chain uses TRBV6-5 with TRBJ1-2, with D possibly matching TRBD1 (6 bases). The V gene lost 8 bases and the J gene lost 7 bases, with 17 bases spanning the gap. Germline CDR1 MNHEY, CDR2 SVGAGI. The CDR3 is 13 residues long.

This chain connects TRBV6-1 to TRBJ1-2, with unresolved D. CDR3 length: 12 amino acids. The germline V gene has CDR1 MNHNS and CDR2 SASEGT. Trimming removed 7 bases from V and 8 bases from J, with 14 bases in between. The CDR3 nucleotides read TGTGCCAGCAAGTACGGAGGGCAAGGCTACACCTTC. Translating it yields CASKYGGQGYTF.

This chain uses TRBV2 with TRBJ1-2, with no clear D. The germline gives CDR1 SNHLY, CDR2 FYNNEI. The CDR3 consists of 11 residues. Trimming took off 6 bases at V and 4 bases at J, with 6 bases between the two ends. CDR3 in amino acids: CASREGYGYTF. The CDR3 nucleotides read TGTGCCAGCAGAGAGGGCTATGGCTACACCTTC.

This clone was recorded a few times. The chain recombines TRBV29-1 with TRBJ2-5, with a possible D match to TRBD2 (5 bases). V lost 1 base and J lost 5, with 11 bases in between. Per the germline V gene, CDR1 is SQVTM and CDR2 is ANQGSEA. This CDR3 is built from 13 residues. The DNA of the CDR3 is TGCAGCGTTGAAGTCAACCCGGGGGAGACCCAGTACTTC. It specifies CSVEVNPGETQYF.

The chain uses TRBV27 and TRBJ2-7; TRBD1 aligns across 7 bases. The CDR3 consists of 14 residues. The germline CDR1 and CDR2 sequences are MNHEY and SMNVEV (reference sequence). With 2 bases clipped from V and 3 bases from J, the junction kept 4 bases outside the gene matches. The CDR3 reads CASSLVGQHYEQYF. DNA for the CDR3: TGTGCCAGCAGTTTAGTGGGACAGCACTACGAGCAGTACTTC.

The chain combines TRBV7-9 with TRBJ2-7, with TRBD1 matching over 7 bases. J lost 8 bases, V lost 6 bases, and 16 bases had no gene match. The CDR3 extends over 15 amino acids. The V gene's germline CDR1 is SEHNR and CDR2 FQNEAQ (reference sequence). CDR3 in DNA: TGTGCCAGCAGGGACGTTTTGGGACAGCCGACCAAGCAGTACTTC. This sequence encodes CASRDVLGQPTKQYF.

V usage is TRBV15 and J usage is TRBJ1-5; D is undetermined. Germline lookup yields CDR1 LNHNV and CDR2 YYDKDF (reference sequence). V was shortened by 1 base and J by 2 bases, with 12 bases between the two germline ends. CDR3 length equals 16 residues. CDR3 region: CATSRVGPVRNQPQHF. Here the CDR3 DNA reads TGTGCCACCAGCAGAGTTGGGCCGGTACGCAATCAGCCCCAGCATTTT.

The rearrangement links TRBV6-5 to TRBJ1-1, with TRBD1 as a possible D gene (5 bases). Germline V lookup: CDR1 MNHEY, CDR2 SVGAGI. This CDR3 has 15 residues. V lost 6 bases and J lost 3, with 17 bases in between. The CDR3 DNA sequence: TGTGCCAGCAGATTAGGCCAGGGAGGGCACACTGAAGCTTTCTTT. Amino acid sequence: CASRLGQGGHTEAFF.

The chain couples TRBV5-1 to TRBJ1-4, with TRBD1 as a possible D gene (6 bases). The CDR3 is made up of 14 amino acids. Germline V lookup: CDR1 SGHRS, CDR2 YFSETQ. V lost 4 bases and J 2 bases, leaving 9 bases between the germline ends. DNA for the CDR3: TGCGCCAGCAGCATTGGGGGCACTAATGAAAAACTGTTTTTT. Translating it yields CASSIGGTNEKLFF.

There are a few counts of this clone. This same CDR3 is encoded by further DNA sequences in the sample. This chain connects TRBV27 to TRBJ2-1; 13 positions agree with TRBD2. This CDR3 has 15 residues. Trimming removed 5 bases from V and 4 bases from J; junction bases left unmatched: 2. Germline V lookup: CDR1 MNHEY, CDR2 SMNVEV (reference sequence). CDR3 nucleotide sequence: TGTGCCAGCAGTCCGGGACTAGCGGGATACAATGAGCAGTTCTTC. Translated, it gives CASSPGLAGYNEQFF.

This chain connects TRBV28 to TRBJ2-1; 8 bases line up with TRBD2. Germline assignment: CDR1 MDHEN and CDR2 SYDVKM. This CDR3 comprises 14 residues. Trimming removed 3 bases from V and 4 bases from J; junction bases left unmatched: 2. CDR3 loop: CASSLTSEYNEQFF. CDR3 coding DNA: TGTGCCAGCAGTTTGACTAGCGAGTACAATGAGCAGTTCTTC.

J is TRBJ2-1 and V is TRBV5-6; TRBD2 agrees at 8 bases. With V trimmed by 4 bases and J by 4 bases, 10 bases remained unmatched. Germline loops: CDR1 SGHDT, CDR2 YYEEEE. The CDR3 is made up of 16 amino acids. CDR3 sequence (DNA): TGTGCCAGCAGCCGCCCGGGTAGCGGGATGTACAATGAGCAGTTCTTC. Encoded protein: CASSRPGSGMYNEQFF.

The chain combines TRBV7-2 with TRBJ2-7; tentatively, D is TRBD1 (6 bases). CDR3 size: 12 residues. Germline V gives CDR1 SGHTA, CDR2 FQGNSA. The V and J ends lost 8 bases and 2 bases respectively, with 10 bases between them. The CDR3 sequence is CASETGTYEQYF. CDR3 nucleotide sequence: TGTGCCAGCGAGACAGGCACCTACGAGCAGTACTTC.

The V call is TRBV4-1, the J call TRBJ2-7; a possible D gene is TRBD1 (6 bases). Germline assignment: CDR1 MGHRA and CDR2 YSYEKL. This CDR3 spans 13 amino acids. Trimming took 3 bases from V and 7 from J, leaving 13 bases between them. Here the CDR3 DNA reads TGCGCCAGCAGCCAGGGGGACATAGGTGAGCAGTACTTC. Its translation is CASSQGDIGEQYF.

The CDR3 loop reads CASSVDPGSPLHF. CDR3 in DNA: TGTGCCAGCAGCGTAGATCCAGGCTCACCCCTCCACTTT. The chain joins TRBV9 to TRBJ1-6; D is ambiguous. The CDR3 extends over 13 amino acids. V gave up 0 bases and J gave up 10 bases, with 8 bases separating them. CDR1 and CDR2 from the germline V gene are SGDLS and YYNGEE.

V usage is TRBV4-2 and J usage is TRBJ2-2; TRBD1 matches at 9 bases. V lost 1 base to trimming and J lost 7 bases; unmatched junction nucleotides: 4. This CDR3 region has 15 residues. Germline V CDR1 and CDR2: LGHNA, YNFKEQ. The CDR3, as DNA: TGTGCCAGCAGCCAAGTCGACAGGGGGGTCGGGGAGCTGTTTTTT. The encoded protein is CASSQVDRGVGELFF.

V usage is TRBV28 and J usage is TRBJ2-3; D is perhaps TRBD2 (6 bases). The CDR3 runs to 13 residues. V lost 6 bases and J 7 bases, leaving 14 bases between the germline ends. Germline V gene lookup returns CDR1 MDHEN and CDR2 SYDVKM. CDR3 region: CASSQKGGHTQYF. The CDR3 DNA sequence: TGTGCCAGCAGCCAAAAGGGAGGTCATACGCAGTATTTT.

The chain combines TRBV11-2 with TRBJ2-7; D perhaps matches TRBD2 (5 bases). Germline V gene lookup returns CDR1 SGHAT and CDR2 FQNNGV. Trimming removed 3 bases from V and 0 bases from J, with 12 bases in between. The CDR3 loop spans 15 amino acids. The CDR3 is CASSFRPSSSYEQYF. In DNA, the CDR3 is TGTGCCAGCAGCTTTCGGCCTAGCTCCTCCTACGAGCAGTACTTC.

This chain uses TRBV30 with TRBJ1-1; a weak D match, TRBD1 (6 bases). Trimming left V 4 bases short and J 7 bases short, with 13 bases between. CDR1 GTSNPN and CDR2 SVGIG come from the germline V gene (reference sequence). The CDR3 is 12 amino acids. CDR3: CAWKQGSGEAFF. In nucleotides, the CDR3 is TGTGCCTGGAAACAGGGTAGTGGTGAAGCTTTCTTT. Variable domain in full (rest from reference TRBV30 and TRBJ1-1): SQTIHQWPATLVQPVGSPLSLECTVEGTSNPNLYWYRQAAGRGLQLLFYSVGIGQISSEVPQNLSASRPQDRQFILSSKKLLLSDSGFYLCAWKQGSGEAFFGQGTRLTVV.